This T cell receptor (beta chain) was sequenced in a study of Ad26.COV2.S vaccination and SARS-CoV-2 variants. Broader study findings: Vaccine and placebo recipients had similar non-spike TCR breadth. Post-vaccination spike-specific CD8+ and CD4+ T cell responses reportedly had substantial breadth. Using TCR breadth and depth analyses may have led to underestimated total T cell responses. While placebo recipients had lower spike-specific TCR breadth, vaccine recipients had more.

TCRdb's copy holds only in-frame clones and misses some; the assay was immunoSEQ multiplex PCR. The repertoire holds under 95,000 clones, with less than 85% as singletons. With respect to this clone: Its target is unknown.

This CDR3 comprises 13 residues. With 5 bases removed from V and 1 base from J, the gap between germline ends came to 8 bases. Germline V gene lookup returns CDR1 MDHEN and CDR2 SYDVKM. The sample here was peripheral blood, taken after recovery from COVID-19. This receptor was identified in a human donor who had recovered from COVID-19. V and J are TRBV28 and TRBJ1-1, with no clear D. The CDR3 DNA is TGTGCCAGCAGTGGCAGCCGGAACACTGAAGCTTTCTTT. Its translation: CASSGSRNTEAFF.